A single T cell receptor (beta chain) is shown here with its context. Antigen: not known. This record belongs to a study of CD8 T cells in ankylosing spondylitis. Germline lookup yields CDR1 SGHKS and CDR2 YYEKEE (reference sequence). The CDR3 has 16 residues. Germline trimming cut 2 bases from V and 7 bases from J; bases unmatched to any gene: 5. Making the TCR beta libraries involved quantitative 5'-RACE with molecular barcodes. TCRdb analysed the 5' RACE reads with MiXCR anew, one entry per CDR3 protein. The top ten clones hold approximately 7% of a sample with about 140,000 distinct CDR3 sequences, more than 7% of them seen once. Findings of the study overall: Past research had described some motif variants in reactive arthritis synovial fluid and blood. Ankylosing spondylitis blood seemed to carry a telltale TCR beta motif made of fewer than 10 highly homologous variants.

The TCR comes from a male donor with ankylosing spondylitis. The J gene is TRBJ1-6, the V gene TRBV5-5; 11 nucleotides match TRBD1. The sequenced material came from synovial fluid, either unsorted or a sorted T cell fraction (not recorded which). Here the CDR3 DNA reads TGTGCCAGCAGCTTTGGACAGGGGGCGAGGAATTCACCCCTCCACTTT. Translated, it gives CASSFGQGARNSPLHF. Full variable domain (remainder filled in from reference TRBV5-5 and TRBJ1-6): DAGVTQSPTHLIKTRGQQVTLRCSPISGHKSVSWYQQVLGQGPQFIFQYYEKEERGRGNFPDRFSARQFPNYSSELNVNALLLGDSALYLCASSFGQGARNSPLHFGNGTRLTVT.